This TCR beta chain emerged from a study of memory CD4+ T cells and cytomegalovirus serostatus. The sort gate was single viable CD3+CD4+CD8-CD45RO+ cells for memory CD4+ T cells. Serostatus was set by detecting CMV pp150, pp28, p38, p52 IgG. Total CD4+ T cells were enriched by CD4 positive selection. Only in-frame clones appear in the TCRdb table, and some are missing; sequencing was by immunoSEQ multiplex PCR. This sample has just under 65,000 clones, with over 60% found just once. Study-level points and caveats: Repertoires predicted CMV serostatus with median bootstrapped AUC of 0.95. Of approximately 160 reported CMV TCRbeta sequences, some 70 were found in memory CD4+ repertoires.

The ends were cut back, 0 bases at V and 8 bases at J, with 14 bases in the middle. The CDR3 loop spans 15 amino acids. In germline, CDR1 is GTSNPN, CDR2 SVGIG (reference sequence). Comments on this clone: Antigen specificity is unknown.

Input material: memory CD4+ T cells from blood. The sequence was obtained from an adult in good health and CMV-seronegative. The gene calls are TRBV30 and TRBJ1-6; D not certain. The CDR3 loop reads CAWSVRARLDSPLHF. The CDR3 DNA reads TGTGCCTGGAGTGTACGGGCCAGGTTGGATTCACCCCTCCACTTT. The variable domain in full, with the rest retrieved from reference TRBV30 and TRBJ1-6, is SQTIHQWPATLVQPVGSPLSLECTVEGTSNPNLYWYRQAAGRGLQLLFYSVGIGQISSEVPQNLSASRPQDRQFILSSKKLLLSDSGFYLCAWSVRARLDSPLHFGNGTRLTVT.